The 18 T cell receptor beta chains below all came from one sample that was sequenced in a study of blood T cell repertoires in COVID-19. The data were produced by immunoSEQ multiplex PCR, yet TCRdb's version contains in-frame clones alone and is incomplete. This table has 200,000 to 300,000 clones, approximately 85% appearing once. The sample consisted of PBMCs or T cells enriched from blood (not recorded which). The receptors derive from a woman aged 45-60 years with acute COVID-19.

CDR3 region: CASSGLGQGVNGYTF. The CDR3, as DNA: TGTGCCAGCAGCGGACTGGGACAGGGGGTGAATGGCTACACCTTC. The J gene is TRBJ1-2, the V gene TRBV9, with 11 bases identical to TRBD1. This CDR3 contains 15 residues. Per the germline V gene, CDR1 is SGDLS and CDR2 is YYNGEE. With 3 bases clipped from V and 6 bases from J, the junction kept 7 bases outside the gene matches.

This chain links TRBV4-3 with TRBJ2-2; 9 bases map to TRBD1. Germline V gene data show CDR1 as LGHNA and CDR2 as YSLEER. V was clipped by 4 bases and J by 6 bases; unmatched bases: 9. The CDR3 runs 16 residues. The CDR3 region has the DNA TGCGCCAGCAGCCTGGGACAGGGCAAGTCGGCCGGGGAGCTGTTTTTT. Amino acid sequence: CASSLGQGKSAGELFF.

This clone was recorded only once. The chain is built from TRBV18 and TRBJ2-7, with 10 nucleotides matching TRBD1. Germline values: CDR1 KGHSH, CDR2 LQKENI. The V and J ends lost 3 bases and 0 bases, in that order; junction bases with no gene match: 5. There are 16 residues in the CDR3. CDR3 in DNA: TGTGCCAGCTCACCCCCAGGGACAGGGGCCTCCTACGAGCAGTACTTC. It is translated as CASSPPGTGASYEQYF. Full variable domain (rest looked up from reference TRBV18 and TRBJ2-7): NAGVMQNPRHLVRRRGQEARLRCSPMKGHSHVYWYRQLPEEGLKFMVYLQKENIIDESGMPKERFSAEFPKEGPSILRIQQVVRGDSAAYFCASSPPGTGASYEQYFGPGTRLTVT.

The chain combines TRBV7-6 with TRBJ2-2; 11 nucleotides match TRBD1. CDR1 and CDR2 (germline): SGHVS, FNYEAQ. V was clipped by 6 bases and J by 6 bases; unmatched bases: 6. This CDR3 comprises 15 residues. The CDR3 protein is CASRRTGGAAGELFF. In DNA, the CDR3 is TGTGCCAGCAGACGGACAGGGGGCGCTGCCGGGGAGCTGTTTTTT.

The chain joins TRBV6-5 to TRBJ2-5, with D perhaps TRBD2 (6 bases). The CDR3 spans 15 residues. V gave up 0 bases and J gave up 4 bases, with 12 bases separating them. Germline lookup yields CDR1 MNHEY and CDR2 SVGAGI. In nucleotides, the CDR3 is TGTGCCAGCAGTTACTCAGTTGGGGGAGGAGAGACCCAGTACTTC. Amino acids: CASSYSVGGGETQYF.

The chain employs TRBV4-3 and TRBJ2-2; 15 positions match TRBD2. V shed 5 bases, J shed 6 bases, and the junction held 4 bases outside the gene matches. Germline V gene data show CDR1 as LGHNA and CDR2 as YSLEER. The CDR3 runs 16 residues. DNA for the CDR3: TGCGCCAGCAGCGCAGGGACTAGCGGGGGGTCCGGGGAGCTGTTTTTT. This sequence encodes CASSAGTSGGSGELFF.

V gene TRBV13 combines with J gene TRBJ1-2; 9 nucleotides match TRBD1. Germline V lookup: CDR1 PRHDT, CDR2 FYEKMQ (reference sequence). The V and J ends lost 6 bases and 5 bases, in that order; junction bases with no gene match: 7. CDR3 length: 14 residues. The CDR3 DNA sequence: TGTGCCAGCAGTTTCGACAGGGGGAGGTATGGCTACACCTTC. Protein sequence: CASSFDRGRYGYTF. The complete variable domain, with remaining parts taken from reference TRBV13 and TRBJ1-2, reads AAGVIQSPRHLIKEKRETATLKCYPIPRHDTVYWYQQGPGQDPQFLISFYEKMQSDKGSIPDRFSAQQFSDYHSELNMSSLELGDSALYFCASSFDRGRYGYTFGSGTRLTVV.

The rearrangement uses TRBV7-6 and TRBJ1-1; D is unresolved. The V gene lost 1 base and the J gene lost 0 bases, with 9 bases spanning the gap. The CDR3 runs 15 residues. The V gene's germline CDR1 is SGHVS and CDR2 FNYEAQ. The DNA for the CDR3 is TGTGCCAGCAGCTTAGGGATCGGGGTGAACACTGAAGCTTTCTTT. It translates to CASSLGIGVNTEAFF.

V and J are TRBV7-9 and TRBJ2-5; D might be TRBD2 (7 bases). Per germline, CDR1 SEHNR and CDR2 FQNEAQ (reference sequence). The CDR3 has 13 residues. Deletions cut 10 bases from V and 2 bases from J, with 14 bases between. CDR3 in DNA: TGTGCCATCAGGGCGGGGGCACAAGAGACCCAGTACTTC. Amino acids: CAIRAGAQETQYF.

The chain couples TRBV5-1 to TRBJ2-4; 9 bases are shared with TRBD1. Trimming cost V 4 bases and J 6 bases; bases outside gene matches: 5. Per germline, CDR1 SGHRS and CDR2 YFSETQ. The CDR3 length is 14 residues. CDR3 sequence: CASSEGGQGNIQYF. The CDR3 DNA sequence: TGCGCCAGCAGCGAGGGGGGACAGGGAAACATTCAGTACTTC.

The rearrangement uses TRBV27 and TRBJ1-4; D is perhaps TRBD1 (5 bases). The length of the CDR3 is 17 residues. The V and J ends lost 3 bases and 7 bases respectively, with 21 bases between them. The germline V gene has CDR1 MNHEY and CDR2 SMNVEV (reference sequence). The CDR3 reads CASSFRVIGAQGEKLFF. The CDR3 DNA follows: TGTGCCAGCAGTTTTAGAGTCATAGGGGCGCAAGGTGAAAAACTGTTTTTT.

The gene calls are TRBV4-3 and TRBJ2-2; weak D call: TRBD2 (7 bases). The V gene lost 0 bases and the J gene lost 5 bases, with 13 bases spanning the gap. There are 16 residues in the CDR3. In germline, CDR1 is LGHNA, CDR2 YSLEER. For the CDR3, the DNA is TGCGCCAGCAGCCAAGACGCGGGGGCGAGGACCGGGGAGCTGTTTTTT. It translates to CASSQDAGARTGELFF.

The V gene is TRBV6-1, the J gene TRBJ1-5, with TRBD1 identical over 7 bases. The J segment lost 4 bases and the V segment lost 2 bases, leaving 11 bases of the junction unmatched. The CDR3 totals 17 residues. Germline V gene data show CDR1 as MNHNS and CDR2 as SASEGT. In DNA, the CDR3 is TGTGCCAGCAGTGAACGGGAGGGGGCTTTAGCAAATCAGCCCCAGCATTTT. Protein sequence: CASSEREGALANQPQHF.

V is TRBV18 and J is TRBJ1-3; TRBD1 matches at 8 bases. Germline-derived CDR1 and CDR2 are KGHSH and LQKENI. This CDR3 spans 16 amino acids. Losses at the gene ends were 5 bases for V and 3 bases for J; bases not matched to a gene: 9. CDR3 amino acids: CASSYGTGGHGNTIYF. CDR3 DNA sequence: TGTGCCAGCTCATATGGGACAGGCGGCCATGGAAACACCATATATTTT.

The chain links TRBV15 to TRBJ1-1, with D unresolved. CDR1 and CDR2 (germline): LNHNV, YYDKDF (reference sequence). This CDR3 is built from 16 residues. Trimming removed 1 base at V and 4 bases at J, with 16 bases between. The CDR3 nucleotides are TGTGCCACCAGCAGAGCTCCGCTGGTCGGGAGCACTGAAGCTTTCTTT. This codes for CATSRAPLVGSTEAFF.

V and J are TRBV5-1 and TRBJ1-4; no clear D. CDR1 is SGHRS and CDR2 is YFSETQ in the germline V gene. The CDR3 length is 15 residues. The V gene lost 4 bases and the J gene lost 0 bases, with 10 bases spanning the gap. CDR3 DNA sequence: TGCGCCAGCAGCAGAGCGGAATCAACTAATGAAAAACTGTTTTTT. It codes for CASSRAESTNEKLFF. The whole variable domain, filled in from reference TRBV5-1 and TRBJ1-4, reads KAGVTQTPRYLIKTRGQQVTLSCSPISGHRSVSWYQQTPGQGLQFLFEYFSETQRNKGNFPGRFSGRQFSNSRSEMNVSTLELGDSALYLCASSRAESTNEKLFFGSGTQLSVL.

This clone has a handful of counts. V gene TRBV2 combines with J gene TRBJ1-4; TRBD1 might be the D (5 bases). V was clipped by 3 bases and J by 4 bases, with 12 bases between them. This CDR3 has 15 residues. Per germline, CDR1 SNHLY and CDR2 FYNNEI. DNA of the CDR3: TGTGCCAGCAGTGACCCGGGACTGATTAATGAAAAACTGTTTTTT. It encodes CASSDPGLINEKLFF.

The J gene is TRBJ2-1, the V gene TRBV30; 13 nucleotides line up with TRBD2. In germline, CDR1 is GTSNPN, CDR2 SVGIG (reference sequence). V lost 3 bases, J lost 2 bases, and 7 bases stayed unmatched. The CDR3 covers 17 residues. The chain's CDR3 is CAWRSPGLAGTYNEQFF. CDR3 nucleotides: TGTGCCTGGAGATCACCGGGACTAGCGGGGACCTACAATGAGCAGTTCTTC.